A single sample gave rise to the 30 T cell receptor beta chains below, sequenced in a study of blood T cell repertoires in COVID-19. Assay used: immunoSEQ multiplex PCR; TCRdb lists only in-frame clones, some missing. The sample carries 9,500 to 15,000 clones, roughly 82% recorded once. Sequencing was done on a sample of peripheral blood. These receptors originate from a human donor in a cohort sampled during active COVID-19.

The chain joins TRBV7-9 to TRBJ1-3; no firm D call. The CDR3 length is 14 residues. Germline values: CDR1 SEHNR, CDR2 FQNEAQ (reference sequence). The V gene lost 0 bases and the J gene lost 4 bases, with 7 bases spanning the gap. The CDR3 loop is CASSLAGSGNTIYF. The CDR3 region has the DNA TGTGCCAGCAGCTTAGCAGGGAGCGGAAACACCATATATTTT.

This sequence joins TRBV5-6 and TRBJ1-2, with unresolved D. The CDR3 sequence is 13 residues long. Looked up from germline, CDR1 is SGHDT and CDR2 is YYEEEE. The germline V and J ends were trimmed by 0 bases and 5 bases, with 8 bases remaining between them. DNA of the CDR3: TGTGCCAGCAGCTTGGTGGCCGGGTATGGCTACACCTTC. This sequence encodes CASSLVAGYGYTF.

The chain recombines TRBV6-5 with TRBJ2-3, with TRBD2 identical over 9 bases. The CDR3 covers 16 residues. Per germline, CDR1 MNHEY and CDR2 SVGAGI. Trimming at V came to 4 bases and at J to 3 bases, leaving 8 bases not matched to a gene. The CDR3 DNA is TGTGCCAGCAGTTTACAAGGCGGGGGGGCAACAGATACGCAGTATTTT. Its protein product is CASSLQGGGATDTQYF.

The chain is built from TRBV5-1 and TRBJ2-7; D not resolved. The V gene's germline CDR1 is SGHRS and CDR2 YFSETQ. Trimming removed 0 bases at V and 4 bases at J, with 11 bases between. The CDR3 has 14 residues. The CDR3 coding sequence is TGCGCCAGCAGCTTGGCCGGGTCTTCATACGAGCAGTACTTC. Encoded protein: CASSLAGSSYEQYF.

V gene TRBV5-8 combines with J gene TRBJ1-6; TRBD1 might be the D (5 bases). Germline CDR1 SGHTS, CDR2 YDEGEE. V dropped 4 bases and J dropped 7 bases, with 15 bases sitting between them. There are 15 residues in the CDR3. CDR3 residues: CASSTLGHLNSPLHF. The CDR3 DNA is TGTGCCAGCAGCACCTTGGGGCATCTCAATTCACCCCTCCACTTT.

This clone appeared once. The gene calls are TRBV5-6 and TRBJ1-5, with D maybe TRBD1 (5 bases). CDR1 and CDR2 from the germline V gene are SGHDT and YYEEEE. The CDR3 extends over 14 amino acids. The V end was cut by 4 bases, the J end by 1 base, with 9 bases between. The CDR3 reads CASSRGESNQPQHF. CDR3 sequence (DNA): TGTGCCAGCAGCCGGGGGGAGAGCAATCAGCCCCAGCATTTT.

This sequence joins TRBV6-6 and TRBJ1-6, with 7 bases identical to TRBD1. The CDR3 consists of 15 residues. The ends lost 5 bases at V and 14 bases at J; junction bases unmatched: 15. Germline CDR1 and CDR2: MNHNY and SVGAGI (reference sequence). The CDR3 spells CASSGDSRTGISLHF. The CDR3, as DNA: TGTGCCAGCAGTGGGGACAGCCGGACTGGGATTTCCCTCCACTTT.

The rearrangement uses TRBV12-5 and TRBJ2-3; unclear D gene. This CDR3 has 13 amino acids. Per the germline V gene, CDR1 is LGHNT and CDR2 is FRNRAP. Trimming removed 3 bases at V and 4 bases at J, with 8 bases between. The DNA for the CDR3 is TGTGCTAGTGGTTTTGGCCCCCCAGATACGCAGTATTTT. Encoded protein: CASGFGPPDTQYF.

The chain uses TRBV7-2 and TRBJ2-1; TRBD2 agrees at 9 bases. The CDR3 sequence is 16 residues long. Germline V lookup: CDR1 SGHTA, CDR2 FQGNSA. J was trimmed by 1 base and V by 3 bases; bases with no gene match: 4. In nucleotides, the CDR3 is TGTGCCAGCAGCTTCCGCGGGGGGGCTTCCTACAATGAGCAGTTCTTC. Residues: CASSFRGGASYNEQFF.

The rearrangement joins TRBV7-3 to TRBJ2-1; D gene ambiguous. This CDR3 is built from 14 residues. Germline CDR1 is SGHTA and CDR2 is FQGTGA. V dropped 1 base and J dropped 4 bases, with 8 bases sitting between them. CDR3 in amino acids: CASSLSPGYNEQFF. The DNA of the CDR3 is TGTGCCAGCAGCTTAAGTCCAGGTTACAATGAGCAGTTCTTC.

The V and J genes are TRBV5-1 and TRBJ1-2; D remains ambiguous. Between the trimmed V and J ends, which lost 4 bases and 1 base, there was a span of 8 bases. Per the germline V gene, CDR1 is SGHRS and CDR2 is YFSETQ. The CDR3 consists of 13 residues. CDR3 loop: CASSPGDNYGYTF. The CDR3 nucleotides are TGCGCCAGCAGCCCGGGAGATAACTATGGCTACACCTTC.

The CDR3 loop reads CASSLGTSSYNSPLHF. In DNA, the CDR3 is TGTGCCAGCAGCTTAGGAACTAGCTCCTATAATTCACCCCTCCACTTT. The chain uses TRBV7-6 and TRBJ1-6, with unresolved D. From germline, CDR1 is SGHVS and CDR2 FNYEAQ. Trimming left V 1 base short and J 0 bases short, with 7 bases between. The CDR3 has 16 residues.

V usage is TRBV6-5 and J usage is TRBJ2-3; D perhaps matches TRBD2 (6 bases). Trimming took off 7 bases at V and 4 bases at J, with 18 bases between the two ends. Germline-derived CDR1 and CDR2 are MNHEY and SVGAGI. This CDR3 is 15 amino acids long. CDR3 bases: TGTGCCAGCATTCCGAGGCTAGCGACCGCAGATACGCAGTATTTT. This translates into CASIPRLATADTQYF.

The chain is built from TRBV6-5 and TRBJ2-7; tentatively, D is TRBD1 (6 bases). V shed 6 bases and J shed 0 bases, with 9 bases lying between them. Looked up from germline, CDR1 is MNHEY and CDR2 is SVGAGI. The CDR3 is made up of 13 amino acids. In DNA, the CDR3 is TGTGCCAGCAGCCGGACAGTCTCCTACGAGCAGTACTTC. It encodes CASSRTVSYEQYF.

This chain connects TRBV6-5 to TRBJ2-7; 9 bases map to TRBD1. This CDR3 is built from 14 residues. Germline V gene lookup returns CDR1 MNHEY and CDR2 SVGAGI. The V and J ends lost 2 bases and 3 bases, in that order; junction bases with no gene match: 2. CDR3 bases: TGTGCCAGCAGTTACCGGGACAGGGACTACGAGCAGTACTTC. It codes for CASSYRDRDYEQYF.

V gene TRBV7-2 combines with J gene TRBJ2-7; 11 bases are a match to TRBD1. Germline CDR1 is SGHTA and CDR2 is FQGNSA. The CDR3 length is 15 residues. With 4 bases clipped from V and 5 bases from J, the junction kept 7 bases outside the gene matches. CDR3 in DNA: TGTGCCAGCAGCTCCTCCGGACAGGGGGCTCACGAGCAGTACTTC. Encoded protein: CASSSSGQGAHEQYF.

The genes are TRBV9 and TRBJ1-2; the D gene is possibly TRBD1 (5 bases). Per the germline V gene, CDR1 is SGDLS and CDR2 is YYNGEE. Trimming shortened V by 3 bases and J by 4 bases, and 16 bases separated the two germline ends. This CDR3 comprises 15 residues. The CDR3: CASSGPPAGVYGYTF. CDR3 nucleotides: TGTGCCAGCAGCGGACCTCCGGCGGGGGTCTATGGCTACACCTTC.

V gene TRBV2 combines with J gene TRBJ1-2; tentatively, D is TRBD1 (6 bases). The CDR3 loop spans 16 amino acids. Germline V gene data show CDR1 as SNHLY and CDR2 as FYNNEI. V lost 9 bases and J lost 1, with 21 bases in between. DNA of the CDR3: TGTGCCAGGAAAGGGTACCGGGACAACCGTAACTATGGCTACACCTTC. Its translation: CARKGYRDNRNYGYTF.

The chain's CDR3 is CASSPNWGQGSDTQYF. The CDR3 DNA follows: TGTGCCAGCTCACCAAACTGGGGGCAAGGGTCAGATACGCAGTATTTT. The chain combines TRBV18 with TRBJ2-3, with D possibly matching TRBD1 (6 bases). Germline CDR1 KGHSH, CDR2 LQKENI. V lost 2 bases to trimming and J lost 4 bases, with 16 bases between them. The CDR3 has 16 residues.

The chain carries TRBV13 and TRBJ2-1, with TRBD1 matching over 9 bases. This CDR3 is built from 18 residues. Germline V gene lookup returns CDR1 PRHDT and CDR2 FYEKMQ (reference sequence). J gave up 0 bases and V 0 bases, and 6 bases lay outside the gene matches. Here the CDR3 DNA reads TGTGCCAGCAGCTTAGGGGGGACAGGGATGAGCTCCTACAATGAGCAGTTCTTC. This translates into CASSLGGTGMSSYNEQFF.

The J gene is TRBJ2-1, the V gene TRBV5-1; D call uncertain. V dropped 2 bases and J dropped 7 bases, with 10 bases sitting between them. Per the germline V gene, CDR1 is SGHRS and CDR2 is YFSETQ. The CDR3 covers 13 residues. The CDR3 nucleotides read TGCGCCAGCAGCTTAGGTGGAGAAAATGAGCAGTTCTTC. Translation gives CASSLGGENEQFF.

This CDR3 reads CASSLAATGWNQETQYF. CDR3 in DNA: TGCGCCAGCAGCTTGGCCGCGACAGGGTGGAACCAAGAGACCCAGTACTTC. The chain carries TRBV5-1 and TRBJ2-5; 7 bases are shared with TRBD1. V shed 0 bases, J shed 0 bases, and the junction held 8 bases outside the gene matches. In germline, CDR1 is SGHRS, CDR2 YFSETQ. The CDR3 is made up of 17 amino acids. Full variable domain (remainder filled in from reference TRBV5-1 and TRBJ2-5): KAGVTQTPRYLIKTRGQQVTLSCSPISGHRSVSWYQQTPGQGLQFLFEYFSETQRNKGNFPGRFSGRQFSNSRSEMNVSTLELGDSALYLCASSLAATGWNQETQYFGPGTRLLVL.

The chain has TRBV9 and TRBJ2-1; 8 nucleotides match TRBD2. CDR3 length: 15 residues. V shed 2 bases, J shed 4 bases, and the junction held 5 bases outside the gene matches. The V gene's germline CDR1 is SGDLS and CDR2 YYNGEE. The CDR3 nucleotides are TGTGCCAGCAGCGTTTCGGGGGGGCCTTACAATGAGCAGTTCTTC. This codes for CASSVSGGPYNEQFF.

The rearrangement joins TRBV19 to TRBJ1-5; maybe TRBD1 (5 bases). The CDR3 sequence is 12 residues long. Trimming removed 7 bases at V and 6 bases at J, with 10 bases between. Germline values: CDR1 LNHDA, CDR2 SQIVND (reference sequence). This CDR3 is CASTSGRQPQHF. Here the CDR3 DNA reads TGTGCCAGTACGTCAGGGCGTCAGCCCCAGCATTTT.

A single count supports this clone. V and J are TRBV6-2 or TRBV6-3 and TRBJ2-7; 8 bases match TRBD2. This CDR3 region has 14 residues. J lost 4 bases, V lost 6 bases, and 8 bases had no gene match. Germline V lookup: CDR1 MNHEY, CDR2 SVGEGT. CDR3 sequence: CASSRTSSPYEQYF. The DNA of the CDR3 is TGTGCCAGCAGCCGGACTAGCTCCCCATACGAGCAGTACTTC.

The chain combines TRBV19 with TRBJ2-5; D possibly corresponds to TRBD1 (6 bases). From germline, CDR1 is LNHDA and CDR2 SQIVND (reference sequence). The CDR3 is made up of 15 amino acids. Trimming cost V 6 bases and J 0 bases, with 14 bases left between them. In DNA form, the CDR3 reads TGTGCCAGTAGGAAGACAGGCCCAAACCAAGAGACCCAGTACTTC. It yields the protein CASRKTGPNQETQYF.

CDR3 protein: CAISESGSRNTEAFF. CDR3 bases: TGTGCCATCAGTGAGTCGGGGAGTAGGAACACTGAAGCTTTCTTT. The chain joins TRBV10-3 to TRBJ1-1; D is unresolved. The CDR3 consists of 15 residues. Germline-derived CDR1 and CDR2 are ENHRY and SYGVKD. V dropped 0 bases and J dropped 1 base, with 9 bases sitting between them.

This rearrangement joins TRBV2 to TRBJ1-1, with 12 positions matching TRBD1. Germline loops: CDR1 SNHLY, CDR2 FYNNEI. The junction had 6 bases not matched to a gene; V was cut back by 6 bases and J by 7 bases. The CDR3 sequence is 14 residues long. CDR3 sequence (DNA): TGTGCCAGCAGCCGGGACAGGGGGCAAGTTGAAGCTTTCTTT. This codes for CASSRDRGQVEAFF. Drawing the rest from reference TRBV2 and TRBJ1-1, the complete variable domain is EPEVTQTPSHQVTQMGQEVILRCVPISNHLYFYWYRQILGQKVEFLVSFYNNEISEKSEIFDDQFSVERPDGSNFTLKIRSTKLEDSAMYFCASSRDRGQVEAFFGQGTRLTVV.

For the CDR3, the DNA is TGTGCCAGCAGCCCCAGTTCTAGTGAAAAACTGTTTTTT. Translated, it gives CASSPSSSEKLFF. This chain joins TRBV7-2 and TRBJ1-4; D unclear. The germline V gene has CDR1 SGHTA and CDR2 FQGNSA. V was trimmed by 5 bases and J by 7 bases, leaving 11 bases between them. This CDR3 region has 13 residues.

The DNA for the CDR3 is TGTGCCAGCAGCTTGAACAGGGGGCGAGGCTACACCTTC. Encoded protein: CASSLNRGRGYTF. The chain combines TRBV5-6 with TRBJ1-2; 9 bases align to TRBD1. The CDR3 sequence is 13 residues long. CDR1 and CDR2 (germline): SGHDT, YYEEEE. With V trimmed by 1 base and J by 8 bases, 3 bases remained unmatched.